This T cell receptor beta chain emerged from a study of T-cell memory formation after mild COVID-19. This clonotype has only a few counts. Germline V gene data show CDR1 as LGHNA and CDR2 as YNFKEQ. This CDR3 region has 15 residues. V shed 0 bases and J shed 5 bases, with 11 bases lying between them. Via MiXCR, TCRdb re-called the 5' RACE reads, giving one row per CDR3 protein. The data contain 500,000 to 650,000 distinct CDR3 sequences, about 20% of them singletons. The TCR sequence derives from an adult woman who had mild COVID-19 (a few samples of this study predate the infection). Cell type and time point are not known. Sequencing was performed on PBMCs or a T cell subset sorted from them (not recorded which). The chain uses TRBV4-2 and TRBJ1-5; D is uncertain. As DNA, the CDR3 is TGTGCCAGCAGCCAAGATGGGCAGGACTATCAGCCCCAGCATTTT. This translates into CASSQDGQDYQPQHF.